The present T cell receptor beta chain was sequenced within a study of cytomegalovirus exposure and HLA in healthy donors. Study-wide points: The authors considered a cluster of highly shared sequence variants likely to be a sequencing artifact. Rates of TCR association differed by HLA locus in a later analysis, with DRB1 highest and HLA-C lowest.

PCR was performed using 60 Vbeta and 13 Jbeta primers. Sequencing was performed with immunoSEQ multiplex PCR; in TCRdb, only in-frame clones are kept and a portion is missing. The data show more than 150,000 clones, with 75% to 85% seen just once and approximately 1.4% held by the top ten. J was trimmed by 8 bases and V by 2 bases; bases with no gene match: 9. The germline gives CDR1 SGHDT, CDR2 YYEEEE. This CDR3 is built from 15 residues. Details on this clone: The target antigen is unknown.

Sequenced: PBMCs. This receptor was identified in a man aged 18 to 29 in good health and CMV-seronegative. The rearrangement uses TRBV5-6 and TRBJ1-4; 7 bases fit TRBD1. CDR3: CASSLRTGEYEKLFF. CDR3 DNA sequence: TGTGCCAGCAGCTTAAGGACAGGAGAGTACGAAAAACTGTTTTTT.